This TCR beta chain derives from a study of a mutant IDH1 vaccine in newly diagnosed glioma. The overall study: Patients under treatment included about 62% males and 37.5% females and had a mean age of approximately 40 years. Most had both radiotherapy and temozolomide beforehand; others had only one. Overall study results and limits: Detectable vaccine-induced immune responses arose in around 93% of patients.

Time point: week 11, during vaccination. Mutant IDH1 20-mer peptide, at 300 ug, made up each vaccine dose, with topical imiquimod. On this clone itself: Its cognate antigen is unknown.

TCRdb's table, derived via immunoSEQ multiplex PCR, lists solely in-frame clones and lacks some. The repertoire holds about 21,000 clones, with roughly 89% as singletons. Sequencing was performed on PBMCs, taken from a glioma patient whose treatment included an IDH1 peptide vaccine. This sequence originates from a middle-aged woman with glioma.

The CDR3 sequence: CASSLAGTGNDYGYTF. The CDR3 DNA reads TGTGCCAGCAGCTTGGCCGGGACAGGGAATGACTATGGCTACACCTTC. The J gene is TRBJ1-2, the V gene TRBV7-2; 9 bases are shared with TRBD1. Germline V lookup: CDR1 SGHTA, CDR2 FQGNSA. This CDR3 comprises 16 residues. V gave up 3 bases and J gave up 3 bases; unmatched junction bases: 8.